This T cell receptor beta chain was identified in a study of blood T cell repertoires in COVID-19. Sequencing used immunoSEQ multiplex PCR; TCRdb keeps in-frame clones, though not all of them. This sample carries tens of thousands of clones, around 80% of them seen once, and the ten largest clones take approximately 6%. The germline gives CDR1 MNHNS, CDR2 SASEGT. J gave up 7 bases and V 6 bases, and 15 bases lay outside the gene matches. The CDR3 is 16 amino acids. Sequenced material: peripheral blood. The receptor's source is a woman older than 75 with acute or convalescent COVID-19. The V call is TRBV6-1, the J call TRBJ2-7, with 10 bases lining up with TRBD1. CDR3 in DNA: TGTGCCAGCAGAGAACTCCCGGGACAGGGGTCTGGGGAGCAGTACTTC. Its protein is CASRELPGQGSGEQYF.